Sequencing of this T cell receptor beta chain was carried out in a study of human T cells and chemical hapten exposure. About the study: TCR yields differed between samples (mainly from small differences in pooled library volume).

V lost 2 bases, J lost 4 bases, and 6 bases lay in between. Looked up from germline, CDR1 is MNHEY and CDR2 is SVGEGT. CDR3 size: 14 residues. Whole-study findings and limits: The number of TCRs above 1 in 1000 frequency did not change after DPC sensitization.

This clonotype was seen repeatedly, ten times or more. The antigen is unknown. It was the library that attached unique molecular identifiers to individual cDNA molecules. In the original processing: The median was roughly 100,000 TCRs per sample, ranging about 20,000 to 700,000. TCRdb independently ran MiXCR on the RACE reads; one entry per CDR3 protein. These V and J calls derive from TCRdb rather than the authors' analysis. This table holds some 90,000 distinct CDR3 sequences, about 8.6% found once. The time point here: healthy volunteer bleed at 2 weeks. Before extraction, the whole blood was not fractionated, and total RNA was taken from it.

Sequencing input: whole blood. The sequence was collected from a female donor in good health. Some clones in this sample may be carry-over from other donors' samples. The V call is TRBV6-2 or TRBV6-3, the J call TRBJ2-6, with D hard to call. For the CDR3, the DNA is TGTGCCAGCAGTTACGGTTCGGGGGCCAACGTCCTGACTTTC. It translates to CASSYGSGANVLTF.